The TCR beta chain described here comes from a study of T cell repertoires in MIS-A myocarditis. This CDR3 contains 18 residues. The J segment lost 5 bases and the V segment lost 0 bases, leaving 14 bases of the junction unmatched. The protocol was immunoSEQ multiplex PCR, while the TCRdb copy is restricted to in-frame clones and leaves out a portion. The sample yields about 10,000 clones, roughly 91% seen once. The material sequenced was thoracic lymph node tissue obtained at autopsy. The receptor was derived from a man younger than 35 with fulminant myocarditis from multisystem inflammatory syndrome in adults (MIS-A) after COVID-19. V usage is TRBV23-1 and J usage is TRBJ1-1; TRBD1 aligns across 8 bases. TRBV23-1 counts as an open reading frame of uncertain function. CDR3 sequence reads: CASSQSCPFTGGRTEAFF. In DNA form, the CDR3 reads TGCGCCAGCAGTCAATCGTGCCCCTTCACAGGGGGGAGGACTGAAGCTTTCTTT.